This record concerns one TCR beta chain sequence. The target of this receptor is not known. Base-call qualities are not available, and no considerably larger clone is one nucleotide away. This sample is drawn from a study of T cell changes during pregnancy in multiple sclerosis (dated by TCRdb to between 2018 and 2021). Regarding the study in general: In women with multiple sclerosis, the researchers looked at how the T cell repertoire shifted as pregnancy progressed.

The library was prepared using the immunoSEQ multiplex PCR assay. TCRdb obtained this table from immuneACCESS and retained in-frame rearrangements with V and J assigned. These tables miss some clones; where compared with another copy, unresolved V genes account for less than half of the shortfall, and the remainder is unexplained. The sample table contains around 50,000 clones; only one count was recorded for over 80% of them. The top ten clonotypes cover 0.16% of the sample. CDR1 SGHVS and CDR2 FQNEAQ were looked up in the germline V gene. V loses 0 bases, J loses 4 bases, and the germline ends lie 14 bases apart. The CDR3, from cysteine to phenylalanine, totals 16 residues. The retained sequence is limited to the CDR3, 48 bases, with the frame set at the first base.

The V and J segments used are TRBV7-8 and TRBJ2-3; TRBD1 is a possible D gene, resting on 5 matching bases. The sequence was collected from a female donor in good health, enrolled as a control in a pregnancy study. The material was CD4+ T cells from peripheral blood mononuclear cells, obtained after pregnancy. The sequenced DNA: TGTGCCAGCAGCTTAGCGATCTCCAGGGATGCAGATACGCAGTATTTT. This translates into CASSLAISRDADTQYF.